The 16 T cell receptor beta chains below all came from one sample that was sequenced in a study of blood T cells in healthy people across ages. It was with a sample-barcoded 5' primer and a J-beta primer mix that a second PCR of roughly 7 to 11 cycles was run. TCRdb reanalysed the 5' RACE reads using MiXCR and keeps one entry per CDR3 protein. This table holds some 1,000,000 distinct CDR3 sequences, roughly a quarter found once. The data also belong to a second study, concerning T cells of mothers and their children.

Sequenced input: blood. The receptors derive from a girl aged 2 to 10 in good health.

This clonotype was found once. The CDR3, as DNA: TGCGCCAGCAGAGAGCGGGACAGGGACGGCGGGGAGCTGTTTTTT. It yields the protein CASRERDRDGGELFF. The chain joins TRBV4-1 to TRBJ2-2, with TRBD1 matching 9 bases. The germline CDR1 and CDR2 sequences are MGHRA and YSYEKL. Unmatched junction bases numbered 9, after V lost 6 bases and J lost 7 bases. The CDR3 is 15 residues long.

The chain joins TRBV29-1 to TRBJ2-6, with D perhaps TRBD1 (6 bases). The CDR3 sequence is 13 residues long. In germline, CDR1 is SQVTM, CDR2 ANQGSEA. V lost 5 bases and J 3 bases, leaving 8 bases between the germline ends. The CDR3 DNA is TGCAGCGTTCCAGGGGTTGGGGCCAACGTCCTGACTTTC. Its translation: CSVPGVGANVLTF.

V gene TRBV4-3 combines with J gene TRBJ2-3, with 9 bases identical to TRBD2. CDR3 length: 20 residues. Germline values: CDR1 LGHNA, CDR2 YSLEER. J was trimmed by 0 bases and V by 2 bases; bases with no gene match: 15. The CDR3 region is CASSQNPFSGGISSTDTQYF. CDR3 DNA: TGCGCCAGCAGCCAAAATCCTTTCAGCGGGGGGATCTCTAGCACAGATACGCAGTATTTT.

The CDR3 loop reads CASNENRLTGVRNEQFF. The CDR3 DNA sequence: TGTGCCAGTAACGAAAACCGGCTCACAGGGGTGCGGAATGAGCAGTTCTTC. V is TRBV19 and J is TRBJ2-1; 7 positions agree with TRBD1. Germline loops: CDR1 LNHDA, CDR2 SQIVND (reference sequence). After removal of 7 bases from V and 7 bases from J, the junction contained 19 bases not matched to a gene. CDR3 length: 17 amino acids.

This clonotype was seen only a few times. V usage is TRBV7-9 and J usage is TRBJ2-5, with 7 bases matching TRBD1. Per germline, CDR1 SEHNR and CDR2 FQNEAQ (reference sequence). V was pared by 6 bases and J by 9 bases, with 13 bases of the junction left unmatched. The CDR3 consists of 14 residues. The CDR3 region has the DNA TGTGCCAGCAGTTTGCCAGGGGGACGAATGGCCCAGTACTTC. This translates into CASSLPGGRMAQYF. Together with reference TRBV7-9 and TRBJ2-5, the CDR3 gives the full variable domain: DTGVSQNPRHKITKRGQNVTFRCDPISEHNRLYWYRQTLGQGPEFLTYFQNEAQLEKSRLLSDRFSAERPKGSFSTLEIQRTEQGDSAMYLCASSLPGGRMAQYFGPGTRLLVL.

The rearrangement links TRBV9 to TRBJ2-5, with D tentatively TRBD2 (6 bases). CDR3 length: 15 amino acids. Trimming stripped 1 base from V and 7 bases from J, with 17 bases between. The germline gives CDR1 SGDLS, CDR2 YYNGEE. The CDR3 loop is CASSVLGTPDGTQYF. The CDR3 nucleotides are TGTGCCAGCAGCGTACTGGGGACTCCTGACGGGACCCAGTACTTC.

V is TRBV29-1 and J is TRBJ1-1; D gene ambiguous. The CDR3 spans 13 residues. Per the germline V gene, CDR1 is SQVTM and CDR2 is ANQGSEA. Trimming shortened V by 7 bases and J by 0 bases, and 12 bases separated the two germline ends. The CDR3 DNA reads as TGCAGCGCCTCCGGGCGACTGAACACTGAAGCTTTCTTT. Amino acid sequence: CSASGRLNTEAFF.

This clonotype was recorded a few times. The CDR3 region is CSATGTADNSPLHF. The CDR3 DNA is TGCAGTGCAACCGGGACAGCCGATAATTCACCCCTCCACTTT. The genes are TRBV20-1 and TRBJ1-6; 7 bases align to TRBD1. The germline CDR1 and CDR2 sequences are DFQATT and SNEGSKA (reference sequence). The CDR3 covers 14 residues. Unmatched junction bases numbered 7, after V lost 6 bases and J lost 5 bases.

At least ten counts were recorded for this clonotype. This chain uses TRBV10-3 with TRBJ2-7; D is unresolved. Germline loops: CDR1 ENHRY, CDR2 SYGVKD. The V end lost 1 base, the J end lost 3 bases, and 10 bases lay between the germline ends. The length of the CDR3 is 14 residues. CDR3 nucleotides: TGTGCCATCAGTGAGTTGGGCCGGAACTACGAGCAGTACTTC. Its translation is CAISELGRNYEQYF.

This clonotype appeared a few times. The chain carries TRBV4-2 and TRBJ2-5; possible D gene TRBD2, 5 bases. The germline gives CDR1 LGHNA, CDR2 YNFKEQ. The CDR3 is 15 residues long. V was pared by 3 bases and J by 4 bases, with 15 bases between. CDR3 loop: CASSHLSRGGETQYF. The CDR3 bases are TGTGCCAGCAGCCACCTCTCGCGAGGAGGAGAGACCCAGTACTTC.

This clonotype was found many times. The chain employs TRBV5-1 and TRBJ2-1; 7 nucleotides agree with TRBD1. The CDR3 has 16 amino acids. J was trimmed by 6 bases and V by 1 base; bases with no gene match: 10. Germline assignment: CDR1 SGHRS and CDR2 YFSETQ. The CDR3, as DNA: TGCGCCAGCAGCTTGATAGTCAGGGGGATCCTCAATGAGCAGTTCTTC. Its protein is CASSLIVRGILNEQFF.

This clonotype was detected only a few times. This chain connects TRBV29-1 to TRBJ1-2; 7 bases map to TRBD1. The CDR3 contains 15 residues. CDR1 is SQVTM, CDR2 ANQGSEA, per germline. Germline trimming cut 4 bases from V and 6 bases from J; bases unmatched to any gene: 14. This CDR3 reads CSVGGNRGARDGYTF. CDR3 bases: TGCAGCGTTGGGGGGAACAGGGGCGCCAGGGATGGCTACACCTTC.

The V gene is TRBV14, the J gene TRBJ2-5; tentative D call: TRBD2 (5 bases). Germline V gives CDR1 SGHDN, CDR2 FVKESK. Between the trimmed V and J ends, which lost 4 bases and 2 bases, there was a span of 11 bases. CDR3 length: 14 amino acids. CDR3 residues: CASSPGLHQETQYF. DNA for the CDR3: TGTGCCAGCAGCCCCGGACTTCATCAAGAGACCCAGTACTTC.

This clonotype was counted a few times. The chain is built from TRBV4-3 and TRBJ1-1, with unresolved D. Trimming took 0 bases from V and 3 from J, leaving 5 bases between them. The CDR3 is made up of 13 amino acids. Germline CDR1 LGHNA, CDR2 YSLEER. The CDR3 sequence is CASSQDGDTEAFF. The CDR3 nucleotides read TGCGCCAGCAGCCAAGATGGGGACACTGAAGCTTTCTTT.

The rearrangement joins TRBV7-9 to TRBJ1-5; no reliable D call. Deletions cut 1 base from V and 0 bases from J, with 13 bases between. CDR1 is SEHNR, CDR2 FQNEAQ, per germline (reference sequence). The CDR3 runs to 17 residues. CDR3 protein: CASSLEGYGYSNQPQHF. CDR3 DNA sequence: TGTGCCAGCAGCTTAGAAGGGTACGGGTATAGCAATCAGCCCCAGCATTTT.

There are a few counts of this clonotype. The chain combines TRBV9 with TRBJ2-1; a possible D gene is TRBD2 (6 bases). Germline V gene lookup returns CDR1 SGDLS and CDR2 YYNGEE. This CDR3 has 14 residues. V was shortened by 7 bases and J by 3 bases, with 14 bases between the two germline ends. The CDR3 nucleotides are TGTGCCAGCGCCTCCGGGACTTTCTACAATGAGCAGTTCTTC. Amino acids: CASASGTFYNEQFF.